This TCR beta chain originates from a study of post-analysis software for immune sequencing data. Findings of the study overall: Patients used about 5 TRBV segments, including TRBV5-6, TRBV5-1 and TRBV20-1, more often than controls. Multiple sclerosis was associated with a significant reduction in normalized Chao1 diversity relative to controls. F-measure co-clustering was strong for batch-matched samples.

Trimming removed 10 bases from V and 2 bases from J, with 14 bases in between. The CDR3 extends over 13 amino acids. Germline V CDR1 and CDR2: SGHAT, FQNNGV. Notes on this clonotype: Its specificity is not known.

cDNA libraries for TCR beta contained unique molecular identifiers. Approximately 0.5 million cDNA molecules were recovered from an input of about 0.9 to 10 million T cells. TCRdb re-called the PCR reads with MiXCR, one entry per CDR3 protein. The sample consists of fewer than 600,000 distinct CDR3 sequences, roughly 45% of them appearing once. This chain joins TRBV11-2 and TRBJ1-1, with no clear D. Input material: blood. The origin of this receptor is a girl under 18 with multiple sclerosis. The CDR3 is CANRPTGNTEAFF. CDR3 DNA sequence: TGTGCCAACAGACCTACGGGAAACACTGAAGCTTTCTTT.